The 11 T cell receptor beta chains reported below all come from one sample, sequenced in a study of T-cell reconstitution after alpha-beta-depleted transplantation in children. Unique molecular identifiers were built into the TCRbeta library. One entry per CDR3 protein, called by TCRdb with MiXCR from the PCR reads. The table has about 360,000 distinct CDR3 sequences, 13% seen once. This sample comprised PBMCs, obtained from the stem cell graft. These TCRs come from a human donor who donated a stem cell graft to a child with Fanconi anemia.

This clonotype showed up just a few times. This chain uses TRBV6-1 with TRBJ2-2; TRBD2 matches at 10 bases. The CDR3 contains 17 residues. Germline V CDR1 and CDR2: MNHNS, SASEGT. With V trimmed by 5 bases and J by 3 bases, 9 bases remained unmatched. The CDR3 reads CASSPYSGGAHTGELFF. CDR3 nucleotide sequence: TGTGCCAGCAGTCCCTACAGCGGGGGGGCCCACACCGGGGAGCTGTTTTTT.

In its sample, this clonotype was seen many times. The chain uses TRBV5-1 and TRBJ2-1; 9 nucleotides line up with TRBD1. The V gene's germline CDR1 is SGHRS and CDR2 YFSETQ. J gave up 9 bases and V 1 base, and 11 bases lay outside the gene matches. The CDR3 consists of 16 residues. CDR3 region: CASSLRTGGALSEQFF. The CDR3 DNA reads TGCGCCAGCAGCTTGAGAACAGGGGGCGCCCTTTCTGAGCAGTTCTTC.

This clonotype was observed at least ten times. J is TRBJ1-1 and V is TRBV5-6, with 7 bases matching TRBD1. CDR3 length: 14 amino acids. Per germline, CDR1 SGHDT and CDR2 YYEEEE. V shed 0 bases, J shed 3 bases, and the junction held 2 bases outside the gene matches. CDR3 protein: CASSLGDSYTEAFF. The CDR3 region has the DNA TGTGCCAGCAGCTTGGGGGACAGCTACACTGAAGCTTTCTTT.

This clonotype was counted between two and nine times. The V and J genes are TRBV7-2 and TRBJ2-1; no reliable D call. The CDR3 runs 11 residues. V lost 1 base to trimming and J lost 13 bases, with 8 bases between them. The germline CDR1 and CDR2 sequences are SGHTA and FQGNSA. CDR3 in DNA: TGTGCCAGCAGCTTAGGGCCCCCCCAGTTCTTC. This sequence encodes CASSLGPPQFF.

This clonotype was counted only a few times. The genes are TRBV5-1 and TRBJ2-2; tentative D call: TRBD2 (5 bases). V lost 4 bases and J 3 bases, leaving 13 bases between the germline ends. Germline V gene data show CDR1 as SGHRS and CDR2 as YFSETQ. The CDR3 totals 15 residues. The CDR3 protein is CASSGVTSYTGELFF. CDR3 bases: TGCGCCAGCAGCGGGGTAACTAGTTACACCGGGGAGCTGTTTTTT. Complete variable domain (other parts from reference TRBV5-1 and TRBJ2-2): KAGVTQTPRYLIKTRGQQVTLSCSPISGHRSVSWYQQTPGQGLQFLFEYFSETQRNKGNFPGRFSGRQFSNSRSEMNVSTLELGDSALYLCASSGVTSYTGELFFGEGSRLTVL.

The chain uses TRBV10-3 and TRBJ2-3; tentatively, D is TRBD1 or TRBD2 (5 bases each). The V and J ends lost 10 bases and 2 bases respectively, with 16 bases between them. Germline V gives CDR1 ENHRY, CDR2 SYGVKD. The CDR3 loop spans 14 amino acids. CDR3 loop: CATRGVFPTDTQYF. CDR3 DNA sequence: TGTGCCACCAGAGGGGTATTCCCCACAGATACGCAGTATTTT.

This clonotype came up many times. J is TRBJ2-2 and V is TRBV7-2, with D perhaps matching TRBD1 (5 bases). V was pared by 5 bases and J by 4 bases, with 8 bases between. This CDR3 comprises 13 residues. The germline V gene has CDR1 SGHTA and CDR2 FQGNSA. The CDR3 is CASSLRATGELFF. The CDR3 coding sequence is TGTGCCAGCAGCCTCAGGGCCACCGGGGAGCTGTTTTTT.

This clonotype was counted a few times. This chain joins TRBV12-3 or TRBV12-4 and TRBJ2-1, with D unresolved. This CDR3 contains 11 residues. Trimming stripped 6 bases from V and 9 bases from J, with 9 bases between. CDR3 sequence (DNA): TGTGCCAGCAGCCCTCTCGTTGAGCAGTTCTTC. It translates to CASSPLVEQFF.

The chain is built from TRBV4-2 and TRBJ2-7; D is possibly TRBD1 or TRBD2 (5 bases each). The CDR3 spans 16 residues. Trimming took off 4 bases at V and 3 bases at J, with 19 bases between the two ends. Germline V lookup: CDR1 LGHNA, CDR2 YNFKEQ. The CDR3 loop is CASSPGTGDLDYEQYF. DNA for the CDR3: TGTGCCAGCAGCCCTGGGACCGGCGATCTCGACTACGAGCAGTACTTC.

This clonotype has more than one count but fewer than ten. CDR3 in DNA: TGTGCCAGCAGCTTAGTTAGCAGCTTCACAGATACGCAGTATTTT. Translating it yields CASSLVSSFTDTQYF. V is TRBV7-2 and J is TRBJ2-3; D uncertain. Trimming took off 1 base at V and 2 bases at J, with 10 bases between the two ends. From germline, CDR1 is SGHTA and CDR2 FQGNSA. The CDR3 length is 15 residues.

There are many counts of this clonotype. The chain recombines TRBV12-3 or TRBV12-4 with TRBJ1-1; D is perhaps TRBD1 (5 bases). V lost 6 bases, J lost 6 bases, and 14 bases lay in between. The CDR3 has 13 amino acids. The CDR3 reads CASSRDASPEAFF. The CDR3 nucleotides read TGTGCCAGCAGCCGGGACGCCTCACCTGAAGCTTTCTTT.